This section outlines one TCR beta chain sequence together with its context. Its antigen remains unidentified. Qualities for individual bases were not recorded, and no much larger clone is one base off. Lesional scalp punch biopsies and peripheral blood were collected from alopecia areata patients. PBMCs were separated by density centrifugation and stained for CD3, CD4 and CD8, after which CD4+ and CD8+ T cells were sorted on a FACSAria. The sample belongs to a study of CD8+ T cells in alopecia areata listed by TCRdb under 2018. About the full investigation: The treated patients, all with moderate-to-severe alopecia areata, were enrolled in an open-label pilot trial of oral tofacitinib given at 5 to 10 mg twice daily. Tofacitinib was given for 6 to 18 months, followed by 6 months of follow-up off drug to assess delayed response and recurrence. Tofacitinib-treated patients had biopsies at baseline and at 4 and 24 weeks of treatment, with a later scalp biopsy in several patients. TCRbeta CDR3 regions were amplified by immunoSEQ multiplex PCR using 35 Vbeta forward and 13 Jbeta reverse primers. Scalp clonality was compared among normal scalp (n=4), patchy alopecia areata scalp (n=8), and alopecia totalis/universalis scalp (n=8). High-throughput TCRbeta sequencing was used to examine T cell clonal expansion in alopecia areata in both the C3H/HeJ mouse model and human patients. RNA was obtained with the PAXgene miRNA kit for fixed scalp, the miRNeasy kit for PBMCs, and the RNeasy kit for mouse skin. In humans, TCRbeta sequencing was performed on scalp tissue and on sorted CD4+ and CD8+ peripheral blood T cells from healthy controls and from patients with patchy or totalis/universalis alopecia areata.

The CDR3 sequence holds 11 residues, the cysteine and phenylalanine included. Just the 33-base CDR3 DNA is kept, in frame starting at base 1. CDR1 SGHAT and CDR2 FQNNGV are derived from the germline V gene. V was cut back by 5 bases and J by 12 bases, leaving a gap of 11 bases between them. General conclusions and limits of the study: Shared TCR sequences between patients were less evident than in mice, which may be partly attributable to HLA diversity in the patient population. Unlike mouse skin, which is dominated by gammadelta T cells, normal human skin has resident alphabeta T cells that are also sequenced, and this complicates analysis of the scalp TCR repertoire. Lesional scalp, especially in alopecia totalis/universalis, showed higher clonality and more expanded CD8+ clones than normal scalp, suggesting antigenic drive.

Libraries were constructed by the immunoSEQ multiplex PCR assay. RNA was extracted from all samples and reverse transcribed into cDNA, which served as template for TCR sequencing. SuperScript III was used for first-strand cDNA synthesis, primed with a 2:1 mix of oligo-dT and random hexamers. A synthetic immune receptor repertoire was used to measure amplification bias, and any remaining bias was corrected computationally. The study's own analysis went as follows. Raw reads were preprocessed to remove errors, and CDR3 was defined by IMGT conventions from the conserved cysteine to phenylalanine. Clonality was calculated as 1 minus Shannon entropy normalized by log2 of the number of productive unique TCRs. Scalp TCRbeta sequences were cross-referenced with sorted blood CD4 and CD8 repertoires so that the CD4 or CD8 identity of scalp clones could be inferred. TCRdb stores this immuneACCESS table with in-frame sequences only. Part of the clones is absent; in the studies checked, under half of the shortfall reflects unresolved V genes, and no reason is known for the rest. Clone size and the V and J calls come from that table; the DNA yielded D and trimming. The table for this sample lists around 160,000 clones; over 45% of them were counted only once. Less than 8% of the sample belongs to the ten largest clones.

Rearrangement joined TRBV11-2 to TRBJ2-1; possibly the D gene is TRBD2, per 5 matching bases. This receptor was taken from a human donor with alopecia areata. The material sequenced was CD4+ T cells sorted from blood. The CDR3 protein: CASSRTRAQFF. The DNA sequence is given as TGTGCCAGCAGCAGAACTAGAGCGCAGTTCTTC.